These 21 T cell receptor beta chains originate from one sample sequenced in a study of lymphopenia after photon versus proton radiotherapy. Repertoires were generated with immunoSEQ multiplex PCR, while TCRdb's copy carries only in-frame clones and drops some. The table has 29,000 or so clones, approximately 86% seen once. The sequenced sample was peripheral blood, obtained from a patient treated with proton-based radiotherapy. The origin of the receptors is a woman aged 60 to 75 with cholangiocarcinoma. Some clones in this sample may be carry-over from other donors' samples.

The chain uses TRBV7-2 and TRBJ1-2; no reliable D call. V lost 7 bases and J lost 1, with 10 bases in between. The length of the CDR3 is 13 residues. The germline V gene encodes CDR1 SGHTA and CDR2 FQGNSA. The CDR3 coding sequence is TGTGCCAGCATCACAGAGAATAACTATGGCTACACCTTC. Its translation is CASITENNYGYTF.

The J gene is TRBJ1-1, the V gene TRBV12-5; D may be TRBD1 (6 bases). The length of the CDR3 is 13 residues. Trimming removed 2 bases from V and 5 bases from J, with 9 bases in between. Germline V CDR1 and CDR2: LGHNT, FRNRAP. CDR3 sequence: CASGLRGGTEAFF. As DNA, the CDR3 is TGTGCTAGTGGTTTGAGAGGGGGTACTGAAGCTTTCTTT.

The gene calls are TRBV29-1 and TRBJ1-4, with TRBD1 matching 8 bases. The CDR3 loop spans 14 amino acids. Per the germline V gene, CDR1 is SQVTM and CDR2 is ANQGSEA. V trimming: 7 bases; J trimming: 7 bases; junction bases outside the gene matches: 11. The CDR3 loop reads CSAATGQGFEKLFF. CDR3 nucleotides: TGCAGCGCCGCAACCGGACAGGGTTTTGAAAAACTGTTTTTT.

The gene calls are TRBV19 and TRBJ2-1, with TRBD2 identical over 7 bases. CDR1 is LNHDA and CDR2 is SQIVND in the germline V gene (reference sequence). V trimming: 5 bases; J trimming: 1 base; junction bases outside the gene matches: 8. The length of the CDR3 is 16 residues. CDR3 bases: TGTGCCAGTAGTTCCAAGACTAGCCGATCCTACAATGAGCAGTTCTTC. It codes for CASSSKTSRSYNEQFF.

The CDR3, as DNA: TGTGCCAGCAGTTCCCCACTAGCGTACACAGATACGCAGTATTTT. Its translation: CASSSPLAYTDTQYF. This chain connects TRBV27 to TRBJ2-3; 7 bases are shared with TRBD2. The J segment lost 2 bases and the V segment lost 4 bases, leaving 6 bases of the junction unmatched. Germline CDR1 MNHEY, CDR2 SMNVEV (reference sequence). CDR3 length equals 15 residues.

Here the CDR3 reads CASSPTAGGFTDTQYF. The CDR3 DNA is TGTGCCAGCTCACCAACGGCAGGGGGGTTCACAGATACGCAGTATTTT. The genes are TRBV18 and TRBJ2-3; D perhaps matches TRBD1 (7 bases). Looked up from germline, CDR1 is KGHSH and CDR2 is LQKENI. V was pared by 2 bases and J by 2 bases, with 14 bases between. This CDR3 has 16 residues.

The chain couples TRBV7-2 to TRBJ2-3; D ambiguous. Trimming took off 5 bases at V and 5 bases at J, with 8 bases between the two ends. The CDR3 is 12 residues long. Germline V lookup: CDR1 SGHTA, CDR2 FQGNSA. The CDR3 loop reads CASSLSLDTQYF. As DNA, the CDR3 is TGTGCCAGCAGCCTCTCTCTAGATACGCAGTATTTT.

This clone was seen a handful of times. V gene TRBV7-2 combines with J gene TRBJ2-5, with a weak D call TRBD2 (5 bases). Deletions cut 1 base from V and 4 bases from J, with 7 bases between. The CDR3 covers 13 residues. CDR1 SGHTA and CDR2 FQGNSA come from the germline V gene. Here the CDR3 reads CASSLGTRETQYF. DNA of the CDR3: TGTGCCAGCAGCTTAGGCACTAGAGAGACCCAGTACTTC.

V gene TRBV19 combines with J gene TRBJ1-4; perhaps TRBD1 as D (5 bases). Trimming cost V 5 bases and J 0 bases, with 10 bases left between them. The CDR3 has 15 residues. Germline CDR1 reads LNHDA; CDR2 reads SQIVND (reference sequence). DNA of the CDR3: TGTGCCAGTAGTGATCGGGGGACAACTAATGAAAAACTGTTTTTT. It encodes CASSDRGTTNEKLFF. Complete variable domain (other parts from reference TRBV19 and TRBJ1-4): DGGITQSPKYLFRKEGQNVTLSCEQNLNHDAMYWYRQDPGQGLRLIYYSQIVNDFQKGDIAEGYSVSREKKESFPLTVTSAQKNPTAFYLCASSDRGTTNEKLFFGSGTQLSVL.

The chain employs TRBV6-5 and TRBJ1-1, with D tentatively TRBD1 (5 bases). The CDR3 totals 15 residues. The V gene lost 2 bases and the J gene lost 0 bases, with 10 bases spanning the gap. Per the germline V gene, CDR1 is MNHEY and CDR2 is SVGAGI. The CDR3 region has the DNA TGTGCCAGCAGTTACCTCGGGGGAATGAACACTGAAGCTTTCTTT. This translates into CASSYLGGMNTEAFF.

This chain joins TRBV10-1 and TRBJ2-1; TRBD2 matches at 10 bases. The CDR3 is 15 residues long. Losses at the gene ends were 3 bases for V and 8 bases for J; bases not matched to a gene: 7. The germline V gene has CDR1 WNHNN and CDR2 SYGVQD (reference sequence). CDR3 sequence: CASSETSGVQHEQFF. The CDR3 coding sequence is TGCGCCAGCAGTGAAACTAGCGGGGTCCAGCATGAGCAGTTCTTC.

V usage is TRBV5-1 and J usage is TRBJ1-2; D gene uncertain. The CDR3 has 14 amino acids. Germline CDR1 SGHRS, CDR2 YFSETQ. V was shortened by 0 bases and J by 2 bases, with 8 bases between the two germline ends. CDR3 in DNA: TGCGCCAGCAGCTTGGAGGGCTGGAACTATGGCTACACCTTC. Its translation is CASSLEGWNYGYTF.

The V and J genes are TRBV9 and TRBJ2-7; D is perhaps TRBD1 (6 bases). The CDR3 runs 15 residues. Trimming removed 2 bases at V and 0 bases at J, with 12 bases between. Germline V gives CDR1 SGDLS, CDR2 YYNGEE. The CDR3 nucleotides are TGTGCCAGCAGCGTGAGGGCAGGGGCCTCCTACGAGCAGTACTTC. As protein: CASSVRAGASYEQYF.

The chain has TRBV10-3 and TRBJ1-1, with TRBD1 as a possible D gene (6 bases). The V end lost 2 bases, the J end lost 1 base, and 8 bases lay between the germline ends. Germline V gives CDR1 ENHRY, CDR2 SYGVKD. The length of the CDR3 is 14 residues. CDR3: CAISEGQPNTEAFF. The CDR3 nucleotides read TGTGCCATCAGTGAGGGACAGCCGAACACTGAAGCTTTCTTT.

This clone appeared once. This chain joins TRBV7-2 and TRBJ2-7, with 13 bases identical to TRBD2. The germline CDR1 and CDR2 sequences are SGHTA and FQGNSA. The J segment lost 0 bases and the V segment lost 5 bases, leaving 7 bases of the junction unmatched. The CDR3 runs to 17 residues. The CDR3 coding sequence is TGTGCCAGCAGCAGGACTAGCGGGAGTCCCCGCTCCTACGAGCAGTACTTC. Amino acids: CASSRTSGSPRSYEQYF. Drawing the rest from reference TRBV7-2 and TRBJ2-7, the complete variable domain is GAGVSQSPSNKVTEKGKDVELRCDPISGHTALYWYRQSLGQGLEFLIYFQGNSAPDKSGLPSDRFSAERTGGSVSTLTIQRTQQEDSAVYLCASSRTSGSPRSYEQYFGPGTRLTVT.

J is TRBJ2-7 and V is TRBV5-1; 7 bases line up with TRBD1. Germline loops: CDR1 SGHRS, CDR2 YFSETQ. Losses at the gene ends were 4 bases for V and 2 bases for J; bases not matched to a gene: 6. CDR3 length: 14 residues. CDR3 coding DNA: TGCGCCAGCAGCCCAGGGACAGTACCCTACGAGCAGTACTTC. As protein: CASSPGTVPYEQYF.

This chain connects TRBV27 to TRBJ2-5; tentative D call: TRBD1 (5 bases). The CDR3 runs 14 residues. Germline CDR1 is MNHEY and CDR2 is SMNVEV (reference sequence). The V end lost 4 bases, the J end lost 4 bases, and 13 bases lay between the germline ends. The CDR3 bases are TGTGCCAGCAGTTCTCCAGGGAAATCAGAGACCCAGTACTTC. Translation: CASSSPGKSETQYF.

This chain links TRBV19 with TRBJ2-1; TRBD2 matches at 14 bases. Germline loops: CDR1 LNHDA, CDR2 SQIVND (reference sequence). The CDR3 loop spans 19 amino acids. With V trimmed by 5 bases and J by 0 bases, 9 bases remained unmatched. Here the CDR3 DNA reads TGTGCCAGTAGTCTGGGACTAGCGGGAGCCCTACGCTCCTACAATGAGCAGTTCTTC. It encodes CASSLGLAGALRSYNEQFF.

V usage is TRBV10-1 and J usage is TRBJ2-7, with 11 bases fitting TRBD1. CDR1 is WNHNN, CDR2 SYGVQD, per germline (reference sequence). The CDR3 runs to 14 residues. With V trimmed by 0 bases and J by 6 bases, 1 base remained unmatched. This chain's CDR3 is CASSESGTGGEQYF. CDR3 nucleotide sequence: TGCGCCAGCAGTGAGTCGGGGACAGGGGGCGAGCAGTACTTC.

The chain links TRBV11-2 to TRBJ1-1; D is unclear. The V gene's germline CDR1 is SGHAT and CDR2 FQNNGV. Trimming removed 5 bases at V and 0 bases at J, with 7 bases between. This CDR3 is built from 13 residues. The DNA for the CDR3 is TGTGCCAGCAGCGCCTACATGAACACTGAAGCTTTCTTT. It codes for CASSAYMNTEAFF.

This chain links TRBV27 with TRBJ2-7; D gene ambiguous. The CDR3 consists of 12 residues. The V and J ends lost 4 bases and 3 bases respectively, with 7 bases between them. Germline loops: CDR1 MNHEY, CDR2 SMNVEV (reference sequence). The DNA of the CDR3 is TGTGCCAGCAGTTCCCTAGGCTACGAGCAGTACTTC. Encoded protein: CASSSLGYEQYF.